A single T cell receptor (beta chain) is shown here with its context. It has no known antigen specificity. One base away there is no much larger clone; base qualities are not given. CD4+ T cells from unexposed donors were collected before the COVID-19 pandemic (2011-2018). Following 10 days of culture, the EasySep CD4+ T cell isolation kit was used to isolate CD4+ T cells. Unexposed donor CD4+ T cells were tested for reactivity to SARS-CoV-2 S and N and four common cold coronavirus spike pools, as cell number allowed. About 1.8 million PBMCs per well were cultured in IMDM with 5% human AB serum and about 10 IU/ml IL-2. Half of the culture medium was replaced with fresh IL-2-containing medium on days 3 and 7. Each peptide culture condition was generally run in triplicate replicate wells. Leukapheresis product for the unexposed donors was purchased commercially. Ficoll-Paque PLUS gradient centrifugation was used to isolate PBMCs from either whole blood or leukapheresis product. PBMCs were either cryopreserved at -140°C or used fresh in the expansion assay. The QIAamp Micro DNA Kit was used to extract genomic DNA from the CD4+ T cells.

V and J are truncated by 5 bases and 7 bases respectively, leaving an intervening sequence of 9 bases. Based on the germline V gene, the CDR1 and CDR2 sequences are SGHVS and FNYEAQ. From its cysteine to its phenylalanine, the CDR3 spans 11 amino acids. The only DNA kept is the CDR3, 33 bases in frame from the first base. The data are from a study of CD4 T cells in relation to SARS-CoV-2 and coronaviruses (dated by TCRdb to the early 2020s). Context from the whole study: In the ViraFEST assay, PBMCs were cultured with antigen for about eleven days, after which TCR beta CDR3s were sequenced to identify clonal expansions specific to the antigen. Memory CD4+ T cell crossreactivity between SARS-CoV-2 and common cold coronavirus spike proteins was assessed at the TCR clonotype level in the study. For other donors in the study, expansion assays were sequenced with a different, Illumina-based TCR-beta assay. The Adaptive Biotechnologies TCR-sequencing kit was used to sequence samples from three pre-COVID donors and the naive versus memory experiments, while other data came from Illumina-based sequencing. The negative reference condition was either a culture with an HIV-1 Nef peptide pool or a culture with no peptide. HLA restriction was mapped for shared crossreactive spike epitopes using patient-derived lymphoblastoid cell lines.

The library was made by the immunoSEQ multiplex PCR assay. The source study handled its data this way. Preprocessing removed nonproductive sequences and CDR3s not starting with C, not ending with F or W, or shorter than 7 amino acids. Antigen-specific clonotypes were called with the MANAFEST web app on the basis of expansion relative to the reference and to other culture wells. A clone was considered positive if the clone showed significant expansion compared with the reference culture in 2 of 3 replicate wells at an FDR below 0.05. For a clone to be considered positive, significant expansion relative to all other tandem wells and an odds ratio above 5 were also required. Pairwise Levenshtein distance, computed with the stringdist R package after three terminal residues were trimmed from each end, was used as the measure of CDR3 homology. Imported from immuneACCESS, the table was reduced by TCRdb to in-frame sequences with V and J called. These copies leave out some clones; in studies compared against another copy, an unresolved V gene accounts for under half, and the cause of the remainder is not known. V, J and clone size are taken as reported in that table, and D and trimming were inferred from the DNA itself. This sample comprises around 25,000 clones, around two thirds of them detected only once. Roughly 21% of the sample comes from the top ten.

Points the paper makes about the study in general: Since the crossreactivity analysis centred on spike protein, crossreactivity against other viral proteins was not assessed. Crossreactive clones showed significantly weaker SARS-CoV-2-driven expansion than monoreactive clones, consistent with antigenic imprinting. Memory CD4+ clonotypes crossrecognizing SARS-CoV-2 and at least one common cold coronavirus spike were found in 60% to 70% of donors. Because no donor provided both pre-pandemic and post-infection samples, tracing the source of pre-existing responses was limited. The study was limited by small numbers of patients and tested TCRs.

The sequence is built from TRBV7-6 and TRBJ2-7; the D gene is tentatively TRBD1 or TRBD2, each matching 6 bases. Sequencing was done on a sample of CD4+ T cells from PBMCs, cultured in vitro. The TCR was taken from a human donor in good health. The DNA sequence follows: TGTGCCAGCAGCCAAGGGGGGGAGCAGTACTTC. Translation gives CASSQGGEQYF. This CDR3, with the reference TRBV7-6 and TRBJ2-7 proteins standing in past its ends, gives the full variable domain GAGVSQSPRYKVTKRGQDVALRCDPISGHVSLYWYRQALGQGPEFLTYFNYEAQQDKSGLPNDRFSAERPEGSISTLTIQRTEQRDSAMYRCASSQGGEQYFGPGTRLTVT.